This is a list of T cell receptor beta chains from one sample in a study of shared clonotypes between healthy human individuals. TCRdb keeps only in-frame clones here, not all; method: immunoSEQ multiplex PCR. The sample consists of roughly 2.1 million clones, just over 90% of them appearing once. Sequencing used naive CD8+ T cells from PBMCs. Receptors were obtained from a young man in good health. Some clones in this sample may be carry-over from other donors' samples. Each CDR3 is given with its conserved first and last residue. The D gene is left open where the match is weak. Expanded clones get a size class; other rows say once, few or many, or leave the size out.

j_call: TRBJ2-7
v_call: TRBV2
clone_size: -
d_call: TRBD2
cdr3_aa: CASSEPTGRAGGPREQYF
cdr3_nt: TGTGCCAGCAGTGAGCCGACCGGGAGAGCGGGGGGGCCCCGCGAGCAGTACTTC

j_call: TRBJ2-3
v_call: TRBV29-1
clone_size: -
d_call: TRBD2
cdr3_aa: CSVTGTSGRVGSTDTQCF
cdr3_nt: TGCAGCGTAACCGGGACTAGCGGGAGGGTGGGTAGCACAGATACGCAGTGTTTT

j_call: TRBJ2-1
v_call: TRBV6-1
clone_size: -
d_call: -
cdr3_aa: CASSIDPYNEQFF
cdr3_nt: TGTGCCAGCAGCATAGATCCCTACAATGAGCAGTTCTTC

j_call: TRBJ2-3
v_call: TRBV28
clone_size: -
d_call: TRBD2
cdr3_aa: CASSSYGTSGRATDTQYF
cdr3_nt: TGTGCCAGCAGCTCCTATGGGACTAGCGGGAGGGCCACAGATACGCAGTATTTT

j_call: TRBJ1-5
v_call: TRBV28
clone_size: -
d_call: -
cdr3_aa: CASSWDRNQPQHF
cdr3_nt: TGTGCCAGCAGTTGGGACCGCAATCAGCCCCAGCATTTT

j_call: TRBJ1-1
v_call: TRBV6-1
clone_size: once
d_call: -
cdr3_aa: CASRHTEAFF
cdr3_nt: TGTGCCAGTCGCCACACTGAAGCTTTCTTT

j_call: TRBJ2-1
v_call: TRBV7-8
clone_size: -
d_call: TRBD2
cdr3_aa: CASSLIVAGRVNEQFF
cdr3_nt: TGTGCCAGCAGCTTAATTGTAGCGGGGCGAGTCAATGAGCAGTTCTTC

j_call: TRBJ2-1
v_call: TRBV15
clone_size: -
d_call: -
cdr3_aa: CATSTTTGWNNEQFF
cdr3_nt: TGTGCCACCAGCACCACGACAGGATGGAACAATGAGCAGTTCTTC

j_call: TRBJ2-7
v_call: TRBV10-1
clone_size: once
d_call: -
cdr3_aa: CASSEFAGKLNPYEQYF
cdr3_nt: TGCGCCAGCAGTGAGTTTGCAGGGAAACTAAACCCCTACGAGCAGTACTTC

j_call: TRBJ1-2
v_call: TRBV4-1
clone_size: -
d_call: -
cdr3_aa: CASSQAGGYGYTF
cdr3_nt: TGCGCCAGCAGCCAGGCCGGAGGCTATGGCTACACCTTC

j_call: TRBJ2-1
v_call: TRBV6-5
clone_size: -
d_call: -
cdr3_aa: CASSYSVGLEDEQFF
cdr3_nt: TGTGCCAGCAGTTACTCGGTGGGTCTAGAGGATGAGCAGTTCTTC

j_call: TRBJ2-2
v_call: TRBV28
clone_size: -
d_call: -
cdr3_aa: CASSLLSNTGELFF
cdr3_nt: TGTGCCAGCAGTTTATTGTCGAACACCGGGGAGCTGTTTTTT

j_call: TRBJ2-1
v_call: TRBV28
clone_size: -
d_call: -
cdr3_aa: CASSLSLGAVEQFF
cdr3_nt: TGTGCCAGCAGTTTGTCATTGGGGGCAGTGGAGCAGTTCTTC

j_call: TRBJ1-1
v_call: TRBV18
clone_size: -
d_call: -
cdr3_aa: CASSLGSLNTEAFF
cdr3_nt: TGTGCCAGCTCATTAGGGTCTTTGAACACTGAAGCTTTCTTT